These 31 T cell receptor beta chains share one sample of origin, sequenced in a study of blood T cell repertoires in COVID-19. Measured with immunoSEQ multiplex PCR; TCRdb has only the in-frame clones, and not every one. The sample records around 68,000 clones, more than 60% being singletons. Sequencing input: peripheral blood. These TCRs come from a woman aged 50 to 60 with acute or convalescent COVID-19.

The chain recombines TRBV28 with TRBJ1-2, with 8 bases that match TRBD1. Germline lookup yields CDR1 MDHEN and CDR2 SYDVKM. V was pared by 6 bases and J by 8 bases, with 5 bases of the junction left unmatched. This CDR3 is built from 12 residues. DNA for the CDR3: TGTGCCAGCAGCCCAGGGGGCAAGGGCTACACCTTC. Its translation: CASSPGGKGYTF.

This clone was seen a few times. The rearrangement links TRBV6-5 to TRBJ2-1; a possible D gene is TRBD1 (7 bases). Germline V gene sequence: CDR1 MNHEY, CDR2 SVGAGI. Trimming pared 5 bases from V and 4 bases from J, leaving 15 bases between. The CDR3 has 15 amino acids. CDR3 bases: TGTGCCAGCAGTACCCGGGACAGCGGGTACAATGAGCAGTTCTTC. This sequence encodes CASSTRDSGYNEQFF.

The CDR3 reads CASSIVDSSVEGYTF. For the CDR3, the DNA is TGTGCCAGTAGTATAGTCGACAGCTCTGTTGAGGGCTACACCTTC. The V and J genes are TRBV19 and TRBJ1-2; tentatively, D is TRBD1 (5 bases). CDR1 is LNHDA and CDR2 is SQIVND in the germline V gene (reference sequence). V gave up 1 base and J gave up 8 bases, with 17 bases separating them. This CDR3 spans 15 amino acids.

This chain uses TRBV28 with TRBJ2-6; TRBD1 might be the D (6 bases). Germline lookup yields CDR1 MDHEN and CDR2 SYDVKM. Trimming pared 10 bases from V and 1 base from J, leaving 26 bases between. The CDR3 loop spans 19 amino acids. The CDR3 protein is CATLPSSGQGFSGANVLTF. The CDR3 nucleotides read TGTGCCACCCTCCCGTCTTCGGGACAAGGGTTTTCTGGGGCCAACGTCCTGACTTTC.

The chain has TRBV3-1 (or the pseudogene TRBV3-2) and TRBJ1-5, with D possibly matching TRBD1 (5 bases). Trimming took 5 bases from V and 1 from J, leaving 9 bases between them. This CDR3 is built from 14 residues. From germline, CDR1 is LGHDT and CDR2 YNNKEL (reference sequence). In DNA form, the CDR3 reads TGTGCCAGCAGCGGGGCGGGGAGCAATCAGCCCCAGCATTTT. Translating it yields CASSGAGSNQPQHF.

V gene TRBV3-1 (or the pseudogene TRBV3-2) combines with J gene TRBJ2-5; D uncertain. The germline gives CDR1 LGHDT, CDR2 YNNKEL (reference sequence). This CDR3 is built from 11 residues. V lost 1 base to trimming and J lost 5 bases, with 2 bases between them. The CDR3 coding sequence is TGTGCCAGCAGCCAAGCTGAGACCCAGTACTTC. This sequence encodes CASSQAETQYF.

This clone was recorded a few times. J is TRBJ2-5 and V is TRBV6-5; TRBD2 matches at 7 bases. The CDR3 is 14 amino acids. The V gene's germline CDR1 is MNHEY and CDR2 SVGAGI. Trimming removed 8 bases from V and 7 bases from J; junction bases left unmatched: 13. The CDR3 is CASETSSGPGTQYF. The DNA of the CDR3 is TGTGCCAGCGAAACCTCTAGCGGCCCAGGGACCCAGTACTTC.

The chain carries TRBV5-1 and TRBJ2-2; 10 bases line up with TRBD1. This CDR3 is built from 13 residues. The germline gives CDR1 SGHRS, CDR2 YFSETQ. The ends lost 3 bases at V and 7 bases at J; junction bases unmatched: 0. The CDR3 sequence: CASSWDRGGELFF. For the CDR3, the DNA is TGCGCCAGCAGCTGGGACAGGGGCGGGGAGCTGTTTTTT.

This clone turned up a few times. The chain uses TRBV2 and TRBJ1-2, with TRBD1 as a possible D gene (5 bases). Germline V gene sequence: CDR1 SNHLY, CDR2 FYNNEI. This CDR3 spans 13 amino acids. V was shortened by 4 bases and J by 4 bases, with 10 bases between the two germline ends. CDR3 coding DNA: TGTGCCAGCAGTGGACAGATCTTCTATGGCTACACCTTC. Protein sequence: CASSGQIFYGYTF.

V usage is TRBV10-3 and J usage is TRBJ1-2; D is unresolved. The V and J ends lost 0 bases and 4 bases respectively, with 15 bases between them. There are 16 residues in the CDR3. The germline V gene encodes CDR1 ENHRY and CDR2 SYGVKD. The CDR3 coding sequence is TGTGCCATCAGTGAGTCTCTGGCGGGCGGGATCTATGGCTACACCTTC. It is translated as CAISESLAGGIYGYTF.

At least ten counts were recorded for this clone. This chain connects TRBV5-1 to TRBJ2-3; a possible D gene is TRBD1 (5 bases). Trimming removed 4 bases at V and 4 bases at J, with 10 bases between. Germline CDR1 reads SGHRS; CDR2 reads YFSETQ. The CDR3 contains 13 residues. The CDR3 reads CASSPGSSDTQYF. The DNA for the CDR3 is TGCGCCAGCAGCCCAGGGTCTTCAGATACGCAGTATTTT.

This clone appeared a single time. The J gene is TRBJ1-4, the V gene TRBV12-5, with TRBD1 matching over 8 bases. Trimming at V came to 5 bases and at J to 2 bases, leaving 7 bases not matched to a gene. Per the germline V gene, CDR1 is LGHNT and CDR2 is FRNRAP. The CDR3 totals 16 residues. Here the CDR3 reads CASGPFQGATNEKLFF. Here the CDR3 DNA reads TGTGCTAGTGGTCCCTTCCAGGGGGCCACTAATGAAAAACTGTTTTTT.

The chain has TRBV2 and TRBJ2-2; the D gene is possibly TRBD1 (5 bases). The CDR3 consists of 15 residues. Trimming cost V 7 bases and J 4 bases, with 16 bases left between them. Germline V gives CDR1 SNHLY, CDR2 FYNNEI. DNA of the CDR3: TGTGCCAGCAATTTACAGGCGCCTGGCACCGGGGAGCTGTTTTTT. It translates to CASNLQAPGTGELFF.

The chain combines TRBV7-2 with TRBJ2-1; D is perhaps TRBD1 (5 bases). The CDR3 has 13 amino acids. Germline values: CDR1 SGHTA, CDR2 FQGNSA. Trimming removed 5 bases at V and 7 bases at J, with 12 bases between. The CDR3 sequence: CASSPRTLNEQFF. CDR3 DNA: TGTGCCAGCAGCCCTCGGACACTTAATGAGCAGTTCTTC.

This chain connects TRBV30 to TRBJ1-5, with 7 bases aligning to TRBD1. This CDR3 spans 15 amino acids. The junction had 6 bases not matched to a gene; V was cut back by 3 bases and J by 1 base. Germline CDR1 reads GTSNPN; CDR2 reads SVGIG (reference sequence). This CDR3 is CAWSAQGTSNQPQHF. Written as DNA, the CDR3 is TGTGCCTGGAGCGCACAGGGGACGAGCAATCAGCCCCAGCATTTT.

The CDR3 DNA reads TGTGCCAGCAGCTTACGCGGGAGGGCCTCTGAGCAGTTCTTC. The encoded protein is CASSLRGRASEQFF. The chain is built from TRBV11-1 and TRBJ2-1; 9 nucleotides match TRBD2. Germline CDR1 is SGHAT and CDR2 is FQDESV (reference sequence). Trimming removed 2 bases from V and 9 bases from J; junction bases left unmatched: 5. The CDR3 totals 14 residues.

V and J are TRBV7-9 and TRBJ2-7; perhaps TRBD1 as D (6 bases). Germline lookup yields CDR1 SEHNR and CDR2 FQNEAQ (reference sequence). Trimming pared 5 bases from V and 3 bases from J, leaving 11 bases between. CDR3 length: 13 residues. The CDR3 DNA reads TGTGCCAGCAGCCCTGGACAGAACTACGAGCAGTACTTC. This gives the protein CASSPGQNYEQYF.

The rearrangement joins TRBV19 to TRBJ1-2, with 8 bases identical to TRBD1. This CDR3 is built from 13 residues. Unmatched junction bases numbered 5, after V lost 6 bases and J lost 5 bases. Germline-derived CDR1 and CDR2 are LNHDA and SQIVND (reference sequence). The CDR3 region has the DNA TGTGCCAGTAGCCCCCGGGACAGGTATGGCTACACCTTC. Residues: CASSPRDRYGYTF.

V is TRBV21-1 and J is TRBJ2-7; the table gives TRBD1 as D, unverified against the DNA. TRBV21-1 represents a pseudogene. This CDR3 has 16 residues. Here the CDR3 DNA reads TGTGCCAGCAGCAAAGAGGGGGTAAGGGTGTTTTACGAGCAGTACTTC. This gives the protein CASSKEGVRVFYEQYF.

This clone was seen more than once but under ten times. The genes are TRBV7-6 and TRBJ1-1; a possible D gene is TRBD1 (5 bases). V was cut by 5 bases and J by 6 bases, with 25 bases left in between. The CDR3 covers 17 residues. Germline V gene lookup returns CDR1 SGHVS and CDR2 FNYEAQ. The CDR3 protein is CASSLLAAGQGGAEAFF. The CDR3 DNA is TGTGCCAGCAGCCTCCTAGCGGCAGGGCAGGGTGGAGCTGAAGCTTTCTTT.

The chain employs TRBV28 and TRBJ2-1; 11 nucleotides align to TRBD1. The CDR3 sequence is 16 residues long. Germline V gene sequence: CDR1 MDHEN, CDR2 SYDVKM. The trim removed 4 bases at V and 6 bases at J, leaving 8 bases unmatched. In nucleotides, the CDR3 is TGTGCCAGCAGTTCAATTACCGGGACAGGGGGCAATGAGCAGTTCTTC. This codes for CASSSITGTGGNEQFF.

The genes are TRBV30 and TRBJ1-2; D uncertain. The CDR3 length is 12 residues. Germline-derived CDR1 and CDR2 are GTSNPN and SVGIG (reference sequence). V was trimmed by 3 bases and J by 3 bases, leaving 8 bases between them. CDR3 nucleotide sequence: TGTGCCTGGAGCCCTACAGACTATGGCTACACCTTC. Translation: CAWSPTDYGYTF.

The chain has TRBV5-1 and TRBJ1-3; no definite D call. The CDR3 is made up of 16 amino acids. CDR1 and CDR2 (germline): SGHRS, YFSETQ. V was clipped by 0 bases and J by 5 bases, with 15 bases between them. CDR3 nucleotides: TGCGCCAGCAGCTTGGCCGGGGAATCCATCAGAAACACCATATATTTT. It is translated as CASSLAGESIRNTIYF.

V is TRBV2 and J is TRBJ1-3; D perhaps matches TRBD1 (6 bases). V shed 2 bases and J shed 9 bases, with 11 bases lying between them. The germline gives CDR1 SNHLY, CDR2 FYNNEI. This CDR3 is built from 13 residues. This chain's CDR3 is CASSEKGGGTIYF. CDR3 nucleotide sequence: TGTGCCAGCAGTGAAAAGGGGGGGGGCACCATATATTTT.

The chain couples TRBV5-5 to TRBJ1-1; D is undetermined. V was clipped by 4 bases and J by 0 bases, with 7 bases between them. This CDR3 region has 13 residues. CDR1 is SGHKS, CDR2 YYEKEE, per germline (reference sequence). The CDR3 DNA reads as TGTGCCAGCAGCATTACACTGAACACTGAAGCTTTCTTT. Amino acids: CASSITLNTEAFF.

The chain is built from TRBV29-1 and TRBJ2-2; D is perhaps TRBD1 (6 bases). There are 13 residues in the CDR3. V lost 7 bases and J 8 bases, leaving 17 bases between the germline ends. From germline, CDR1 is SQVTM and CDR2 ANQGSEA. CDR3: CSAGTGMIGELFF. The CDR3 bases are TGCAGCGCCGGCACAGGGATGATAGGGGAGCTGTTTTTT.

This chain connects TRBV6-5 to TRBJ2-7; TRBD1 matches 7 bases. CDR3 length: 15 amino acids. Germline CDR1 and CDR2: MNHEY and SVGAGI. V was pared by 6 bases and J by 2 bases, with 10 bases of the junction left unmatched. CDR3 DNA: TGTGCCAGCAGCCGAACATGGACAGGACCCTACGAGCAGTACTTC. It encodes CASSRTWTGPYEQYF.

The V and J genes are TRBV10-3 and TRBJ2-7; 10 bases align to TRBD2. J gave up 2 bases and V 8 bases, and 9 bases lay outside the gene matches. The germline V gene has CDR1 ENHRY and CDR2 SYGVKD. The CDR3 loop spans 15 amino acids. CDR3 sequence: CAISEAGTSAYEQYF. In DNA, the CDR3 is TGTGCCATCTCCGAGGCCGGGACTAGCGCCTACGAGCAGTACTTC.

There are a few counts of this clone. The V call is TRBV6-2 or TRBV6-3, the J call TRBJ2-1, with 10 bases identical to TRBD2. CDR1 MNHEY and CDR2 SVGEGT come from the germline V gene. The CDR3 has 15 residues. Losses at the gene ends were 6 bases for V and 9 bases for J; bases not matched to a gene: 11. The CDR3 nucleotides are TGTGCCAGCAGCCGCGAGCGGGGGGGCAGGAGTGAGCAGTTCTTC. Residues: CASSRERGGRSEQFF.

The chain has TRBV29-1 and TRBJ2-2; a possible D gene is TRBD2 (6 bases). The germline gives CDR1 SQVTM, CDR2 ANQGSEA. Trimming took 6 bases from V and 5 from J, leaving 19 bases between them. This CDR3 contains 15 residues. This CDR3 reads CSVRGLPGSTGELFF. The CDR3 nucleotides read TGCAGCGTGCGGGGCTTACCAGGGAGTACCGGGGAGCTGTTTTTT.

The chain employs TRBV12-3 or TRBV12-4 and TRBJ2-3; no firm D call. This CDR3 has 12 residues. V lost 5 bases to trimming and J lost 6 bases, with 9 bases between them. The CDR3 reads CASSPHSDTQYF. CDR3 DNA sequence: TGTGCCAGCAGTCCACATTCCGATACGCAGTATTTT.